Below, 4 T cell receptor beta chains from the same sample are listed, as sequenced in a study of identical twins (dated by TCRdb to the mid-2010s). The library relied on 5' RACE. Sequencing relied on an Illumina HiSeq 2000. TCRdb ran its own pipeline on the public reads, namely fastp trimming at Q25 and MiXCR clone calling, and kept in-frame beta chains. Rows with a matching CDR3 protein are joined into one entry that keeps the most common DNA and genes. The sample table shows 1.5 million to 2 million distinct CDR3 sequences, and roughly a third are seen once. The ten largest clones take up approximately 0.29% of the sample. The specimen sequenced was cord blood. The receptor set was obtained from a newborn girl in good health.

The CDR3 DNA reads TGTGCCAGCAGTTTAACGGGGTTTGGGGAAGGGGTTTACAATGAGCAGTACTTC. It is translated as CASSLTGFGEGVYNEQYF. This chain links TRBV28 with TRBJ2-4; the D gene could be TRBD1 or TRBD2 (5 bases each). Per germline, CDR1 MDHEN and CDR2 SYDVKM. The V end lost 2 bases, the J end lost 13 bases, and 30 bases lay between the germline ends. The CDR3 is 18 amino acids.

This clonotype was detected only a few times. V is TRBV4-1 and J is TRBJ2-7, with TRBD2 matching 8 bases. The V gene's germline CDR1 is MGHRA and CDR2 YSYEKL. The CDR3 spans 15 residues. V shed 8 bases and J 0 bases; nucleotides not matched to a gene: 9. The CDR3 DNA sequence: TGCGCCAGCGGCTTATTAGCGGGATTCTCCTACGAGCAGTACTTC. The encoded protein is CASGLLAGFSYEQYF.

This rearrangement joins TRBV27 to TRBJ1-6; D is unresolved. Trimming cost V 5 bases and J 8 bases, with 22 bases left between them. From germline, CDR1 is MNHEY and CDR2 SMNVEV (reference sequence). The CDR3 spans 17 residues. CDR3 amino acids: CASSPLRTPRRDSPLHF. In DNA, the CDR3 is TGTGCCAGCAGTCCTCTAAGAACCCCCCGTCGAGATTCACCCCTCCACTTT.

This clonotype was seen many times. The chain employs TRBV12-3 or TRBV12-4 and TRBJ2-5; no clear D. The J call may not be correct, given that the DNA end is closer to TRBJ2-7. There are 11 residues in the CDR3. The CDR3 sequence: CASSSKFEQYF. The CDR3 DNA reads TGTGCCAGCAGTTCGAAGTTCGAGCAGTACTTC.